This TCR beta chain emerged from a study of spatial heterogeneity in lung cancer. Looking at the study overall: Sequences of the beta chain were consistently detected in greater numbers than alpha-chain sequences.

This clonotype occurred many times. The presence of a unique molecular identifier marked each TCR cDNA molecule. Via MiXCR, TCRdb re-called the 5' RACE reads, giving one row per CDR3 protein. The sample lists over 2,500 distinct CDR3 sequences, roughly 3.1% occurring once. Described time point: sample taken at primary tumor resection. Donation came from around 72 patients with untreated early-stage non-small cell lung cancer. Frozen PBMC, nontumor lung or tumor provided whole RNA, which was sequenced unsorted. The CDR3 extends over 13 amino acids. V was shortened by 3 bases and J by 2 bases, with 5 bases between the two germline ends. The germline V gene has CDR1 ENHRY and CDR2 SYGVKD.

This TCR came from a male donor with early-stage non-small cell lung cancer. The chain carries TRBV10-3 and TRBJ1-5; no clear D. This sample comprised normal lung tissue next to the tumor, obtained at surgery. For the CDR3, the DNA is TGTGCCATCAGTGATGGAGGCAATCAGCCCCAGCATTTT. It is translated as CAISDGGNQPQHF.